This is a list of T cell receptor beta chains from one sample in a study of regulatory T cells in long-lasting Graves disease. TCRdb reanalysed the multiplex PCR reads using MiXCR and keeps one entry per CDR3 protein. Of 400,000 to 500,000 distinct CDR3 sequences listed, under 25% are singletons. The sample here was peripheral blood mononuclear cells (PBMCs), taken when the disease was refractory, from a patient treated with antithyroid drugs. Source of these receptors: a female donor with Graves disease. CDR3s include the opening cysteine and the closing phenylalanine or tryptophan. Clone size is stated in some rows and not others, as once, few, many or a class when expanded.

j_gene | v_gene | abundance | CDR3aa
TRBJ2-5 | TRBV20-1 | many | CSATDTGPAETQYF
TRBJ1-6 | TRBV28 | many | CASSGQYNSPLHF
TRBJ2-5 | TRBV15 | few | CATSSRAGGEETQYF
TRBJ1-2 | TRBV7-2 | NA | CASSRTSGTGYGYTF
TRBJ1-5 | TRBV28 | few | CASSPPDGARNQPQHF
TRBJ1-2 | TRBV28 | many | CASRPPTAGYGYTF
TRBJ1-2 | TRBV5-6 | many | CASSSPSYGGYTF
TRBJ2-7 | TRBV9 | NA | CASSAWDSYEQYF
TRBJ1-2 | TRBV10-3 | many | CAITRDFDYGYTF
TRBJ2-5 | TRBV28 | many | CASSLDAGTEETQYF
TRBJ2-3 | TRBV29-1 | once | CSVEPFRLAGVTDTQYF
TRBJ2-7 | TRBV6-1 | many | CASQRTSGGAWEQYF
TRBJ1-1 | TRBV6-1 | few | CASNLYQGDTEAFF
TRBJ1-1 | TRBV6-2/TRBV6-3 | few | CAASTGNTEAFF
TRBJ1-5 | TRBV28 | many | CASSLGGRGQPQHF
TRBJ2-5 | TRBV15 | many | CATSRTDETQYF
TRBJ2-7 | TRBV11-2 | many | CASSLVRGPPPYEQYF
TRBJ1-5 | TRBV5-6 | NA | CASSFGDAPHHF
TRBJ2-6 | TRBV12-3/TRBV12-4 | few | CASSLVSGWRNVLTF
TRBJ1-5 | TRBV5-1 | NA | CASSFIGGDQPQHF
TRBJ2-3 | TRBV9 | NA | CASSAAGALDTQYF
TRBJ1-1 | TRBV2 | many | CASRGDIVMNTEAFF
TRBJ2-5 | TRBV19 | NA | CASSGAEMGTQYF
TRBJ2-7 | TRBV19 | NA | CASSKPGPTYEQYF
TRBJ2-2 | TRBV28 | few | CASSFGGPGELFF
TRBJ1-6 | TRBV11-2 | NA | CASSLGAGNSPLHF
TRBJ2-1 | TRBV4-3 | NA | CASSQEGLAGSAYNEQFF
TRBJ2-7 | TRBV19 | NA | CASSEAFDGAYEQYF
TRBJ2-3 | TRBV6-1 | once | CASSEVRPGDTDTQYF
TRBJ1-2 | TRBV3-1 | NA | CASSQDLGNGYTF
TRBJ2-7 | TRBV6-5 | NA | CANSYLQGKEQYF
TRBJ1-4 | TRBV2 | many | CASSLQGGNEKLFF
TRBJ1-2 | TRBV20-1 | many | CSARVSAGTGYGYTF
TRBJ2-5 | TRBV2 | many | CASSVEAEETQYF
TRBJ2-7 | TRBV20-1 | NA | CSARDFVSGTYEQYF